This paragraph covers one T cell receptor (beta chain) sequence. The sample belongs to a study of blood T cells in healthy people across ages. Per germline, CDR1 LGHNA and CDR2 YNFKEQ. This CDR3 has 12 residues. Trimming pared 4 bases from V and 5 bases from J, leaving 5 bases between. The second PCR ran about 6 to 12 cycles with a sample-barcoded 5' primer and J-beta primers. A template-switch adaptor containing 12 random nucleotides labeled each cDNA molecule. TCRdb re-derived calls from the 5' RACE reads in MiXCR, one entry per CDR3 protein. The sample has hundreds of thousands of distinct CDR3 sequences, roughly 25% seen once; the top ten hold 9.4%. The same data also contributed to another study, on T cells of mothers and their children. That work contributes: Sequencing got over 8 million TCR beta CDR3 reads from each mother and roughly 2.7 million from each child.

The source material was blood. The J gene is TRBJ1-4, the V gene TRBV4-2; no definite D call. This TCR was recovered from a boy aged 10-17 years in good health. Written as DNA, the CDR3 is TGTGCCAGCAGCCGCTTAAATGAAAAACTGTTTTTT. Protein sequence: CASSRLNEKLFF.